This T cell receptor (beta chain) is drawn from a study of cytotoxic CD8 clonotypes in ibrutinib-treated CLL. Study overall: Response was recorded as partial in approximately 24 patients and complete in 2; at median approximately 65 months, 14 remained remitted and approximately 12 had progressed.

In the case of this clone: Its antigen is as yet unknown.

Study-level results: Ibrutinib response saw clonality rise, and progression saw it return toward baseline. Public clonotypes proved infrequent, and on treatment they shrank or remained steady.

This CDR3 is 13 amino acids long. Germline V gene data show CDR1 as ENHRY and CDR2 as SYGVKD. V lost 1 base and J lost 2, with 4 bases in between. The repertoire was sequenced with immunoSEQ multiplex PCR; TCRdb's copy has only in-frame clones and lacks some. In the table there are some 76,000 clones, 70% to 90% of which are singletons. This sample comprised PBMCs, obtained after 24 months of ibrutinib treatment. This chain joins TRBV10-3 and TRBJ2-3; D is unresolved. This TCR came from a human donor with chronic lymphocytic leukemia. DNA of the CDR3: TGTGCCATCAGTGAGTTCGTCACAGATACGCAGTATTTT. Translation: CAISEFVTDTQYF.